This T cell receptor beta chain was observed in a study of CD8 T cells in Susac syndrome. Random-hexamer reverse transcription was applied to roughly 0.5 to 1 ug RNA. TCRdb reprocessed the immunoSEQ multiplex PCR reads with MiXCR, giving one entry per CDR3 protein. The data contain approximately 210,000 distinct CDR3 sequences, 95% of them singletons. This CDR3 spans 14 amino acids. V gave up 5 bases and J gave up 6 bases, with 17 bases separating them. Germline loops: CDR1 MDHEN, CDR2 SYDVKM. Sequencing input: CD4+ T cells from PBMCs. This sequence joins TRBV28 and TRBJ2-7; D gene uncertain. This clonotype originated in a human donor with multiple sclerosis. The CDR3 nucleotides are TGTGCCAGCAGTCCGGATGTGGGTGCAGGCGAGCAGTACTTC. Its translation is CASSPDVGAGEQYF.